Below are 10 T cell receptor beta chains sequenced from a single sample in a study of blood T cell repertoires in COVID-19. Only in-frame clones appear in the TCRdb table, and some are missing; sequencing was by immunoSEQ multiplex PCR. The sample lists 150,000 to 200,000 clones, about 92% seen once, with roughly a sixth in the top ten. What was sequenced was peripheral blood. The receptor set was obtained from a man aged 60-69 years with active or convalescent COVID-19.

The V and J genes are TRBV4-2 and TRBJ1-1; D call uncertain. The germline V and J ends were trimmed by 10 bases and 6 bases, with 12 bases remaining between them. Germline CDR1 LGHNA, CDR2 YNFKEQ. This CDR3 has 11 amino acids. CDR3 in DNA: TGTGCCATCACTCGGGGTGCTGAAGCTTTCTTT. This translates into CAITRGAEAFF.

This rearrangement joins TRBV6-2 or TRBV6-3 to TRBJ1-5, with a weak D call TRBD1 (6 bases). The germline V gene encodes CDR1 MNHEY and CDR2 SVGEGT. Deletions cut 0 bases from V and 1 base from J, with 10 bases between. The CDR3 loop spans 16 amino acids. The CDR3 reads CASSYSVGQSNQPQHF. Here the CDR3 DNA reads TGTGCCAGCAGTTACTCCGTCGGACAGAGCAATCAGCCCCAGCATTTT.

The V gene is TRBV5-1, the J gene TRBJ2-7; 13 nucleotides match TRBD2. Germline V gene sequence: CDR1 SGHRS, CDR2 YFSETQ. The CDR3 has 16 amino acids. Losses at the gene ends were 4 bases for V and 6 bases for J; bases not matched to a gene: 10. The CDR3 region is CASSLGTSGMWSEQYF. In DNA, the CDR3 is TGCGCCAGCAGCCTAGGGACTAGCGGGATGTGGTCCGAGCAGTACTTC. The variable domain in full, completed from reference TRBV5-1 and TRBJ2-7, reads KAGVTQTPRYLIKTRGQQVTLSCSPISGHRSVSWYQQTPGQGLQFLFEYFSETQRNKGNFPGRFSGRQFSNSRSEMNVSTLELGDSALYLCASSLGTSGMWSEQYFGPGTRLTVT.

V and J are TRBV7-9 and TRBJ2-7; unclear D gene. The germline V gene has CDR1 SEHNR and CDR2 FQNEAQ (reference sequence). This CDR3 spans 12 amino acids. V lost 4 bases and J lost 2, with 6 bases in between. The CDR3 DNA follows: TGTGCCAGCAGCTACCGCGCCTACGAGCAGTACTTC. Its translation is CASSYRAYEQYF. Variable domain in full (rest from reference TRBV7-9 and TRBJ2-7): DTGVSQNPRHKITKRGQNVTFRCDPISEHNRLYWYRQTLGQGPEFLTYFQNEAQLEKSRLLSDRFSAERPKGSFSTLEIQRTEQGDSAMYLCASSYRAYEQYFGPGTRLTVT.

The CDR3 is CASSVVIQGTGGGYEQYF. In DNA, the CDR3 is TGTGCCAGCAGCGTAGTAATCCAGGGGACAGGGGGCGGATACGAGCAGTACTTC. The genes are TRBV9 and TRBJ2-7, with 12 bases that match TRBD1. V lost 0 bases and J lost 4; bases outside the gene matches: 11. The CDR3 spans 18 residues. Per germline, CDR1 SGDLS and CDR2 YYNGEE. Drawing the rest from reference TRBV9 and TRBJ2-7, the complete variable domain is DSGVTQTPKHLITATGQRVTLRCSPRSGDLSVYWYQQSLDQGLQFLIQYYNGEERAKGNILERFSAQQFPDLHSELNLSSLELGDSALYFCASSVVIQGTGGGYEQYFGPGTRLTVT.

V and J are TRBV7-8 and TRBJ2-7, with 10 bases aligning to TRBD1. Trimming removed 7 bases from V and 2 bases from J; junction bases left unmatched: 8. Germline CDR1 and CDR2: SGHVS and FQNEAQ. The length of the CDR3 is 15 residues. CDR3 coding DNA: TGTGCCAGCACCGTCGACAGGGGGCCGACCTACGAGCAGTACTTC. Protein product: CASTVDRGPTYEQYF.

This rearrangement joins TRBV5-1 to TRBJ2-1, with D perhaps TRBD2 (6 bases). The CDR3 consists of 14 residues. CDR1 is SGHRS, CDR2 YFSETQ, per germline. Between the trimmed V and J ends, which lost 4 bases and 8 bases, there was a span of 16 bases. The CDR3 is CASSPDSPGDEQFF. In nucleotides, the CDR3 is TGCGCCAGCAGCCCCGACTCGCCGGGAGATGAGCAGTTCTTC.

V usage is TRBV6-5 and J usage is TRBJ1-1, with 8 bases that match TRBD1. V was pared by 2 bases and J by 4 bases, with 6 bases of the junction left unmatched. Germline V lookup: CDR1 MNHEY, CDR2 SVGAGI. The CDR3 is 15 residues long. CDR3 sequence reads: CASSYGQGPGTEAFF. The CDR3 nucleotides read TGTGCCAGCAGTTACGGACAGGGTCCGGGCACTGAAGCTTTCTTT.

As regards this clone: Additional DNA sequences in this sample encode the identical CDR3. The chain carries TRBV2 and TRBJ1-5, with D possibly being TRBD1 (5 bases). V was pared by 2 bases and J by 0 bases, with 8 bases between. Germline assignment: CDR1 SNHLY and CDR2 FYNNEI. CDR3 length equals 15 residues. This chain's CDR3 is CASSEQGYSNQPQHF. CDR3 coding DNA: TGTGCCAGCAGTGAACAGGGTTATAGCAATCAGCCCCAGCATTTT.

The chain combines TRBV7-2 with TRBJ1-5; TRBD1 matches at 8 bases. CDR3 size: 17 residues. The germline V gene encodes CDR1 SGHTA and CDR2 FQGNSA. V gave up 6 bases and J gave up 0 bases; unmatched junction bases: 10. In nucleotides, the CDR3 is TGTGCCAGCAGTCCGGCCCCGACAGGGGTTAGCAATCAGCCCCAGCATTTT. Its translation is CASSPAPTGVSNQPQHF.